Listed below are T cell receptor beta chains from one sample, sequenced in a study of T-cell memory formation after mild COVID-19. One entry per CDR3 protein results from TCRdb running MiXCR on the 5' RACE reads. This sample has 400,000 to 500,000 distinct CDR3 sequences, with 24% found just once. The sample comprised PBMCs or a T cell subset sorted from them (not recorded which). These receptor sequences come from an adult woman who had mild COVID-19 (a few samples of this study predate the infection). Cell type and time point are not known. Both conserved end residues are part of each CDR3. The order of the fields is J gene, D gene, clone size, V gene, CDR3 protein, CDR3 DNA. A D gene is named only where the DNA matches it firmly. Expanded clones get a size class; other rows say once, few or many, or leave the size out.

j_call: TRBJ1-1
d_call: TRBD1
clone_size: few
v_call: TRBV7-9
cdr3_aa: CASSAVTGANTEAFF
cdr3_nt: TGTGCCAGCAGCGCCGTGACAGGGGCGAACACTGAAGCTTTCTTT

j_call: TRBJ2-1
d_call: TRBD2
clone_size: few
v_call: TRBV28
cdr3_aa: CASSFTSGRVKEQFF
cdr3_nt: TGTGCCAGCAGTTTTACTAGCGGGAGGGTTAAGGAGCAGTTCTTC

j_call: TRBJ1-1
d_call: -
clone_size: few
v_call: TRBV27
cdr3_aa: CASSFGEAGTEAFF
cdr3_nt: TGTGCCAGCAGTTTCGGGGAAGCGGGCACTGAAGCTTTCTTT

j_call: TRBJ1-5
d_call: -
clone_size: few
v_call: TRBV13
cdr3_aa: CASSSFNQPQHF
cdr3_nt: TGTGCCAGCAGCTCTTTCAATCAGCCCCAGCATTTT

j_call: TRBJ2-1
d_call: TRBD2
clone_size: -
v_call: TRBV7-9
cdr3_aa: CASSSSPLVAGIGNEQFF
cdr3_nt: TGTGCCAGCAGCTCTAGTCCTCTGGTAGCGGGGATTGGCAATGAGCAGTTCTTC

j_call: TRBJ1-1
d_call: TRBD1
clone_size: -
v_call: TRBV5-4
cdr3_aa: CASSTDRVTEAFF
cdr3_nt: TGTGCCAGCAGCACTGACAGGGTCACTGAAGCTTTCTTT

j_call: TRBJ2-7
d_call: TRBD2
clone_size: -
v_call: TRBV3-1
cdr3_aa: CASSQVGTRGYEQYF
cdr3_nt: TGTGCCAGCAGCCAAGTTGGGACTAGAGGCTACGAGCAGTACTTC

j_call: TRBJ1-5
d_call: -
clone_size: -
v_call: TRBV20-1
cdr3_aa: CSAPARGQYNQPQHF
cdr3_nt: TGCAGTGCCCCTGCTCGCGGGCAGTACAATCAGCCCCAGCATTTT

j_call: TRBJ2-3
d_call: -
clone_size: -
v_call: TRBV6-5
cdr3_aa: CASSPRRTPRGDTQYF
cdr3_nt: TGTGCCAGCAGTCCCCGTCGGACCCCCAGAGGAGATACGCAGTATTTT

j_call: TRBJ2-7
d_call: -
clone_size: -
v_call: TRBV30
cdr3_aa: CAWSNRVYYEQYF
cdr3_nt: TGTGCCTGGAGTAATAGGGTTTACTACGAGCAGTACTTC

j_call: TRBJ2-5
d_call: -
clone_size: -
v_call: TRBV20-1
cdr3_aa: CSAYYRAQETQYF
cdr3_nt: TGCAGTGCTTACTACAGGGCTCAAGAGACCCAGTACTTC

j_call: TRBJ1-2
d_call: -
clone_size: -
v_call: TRBV5-1
cdr3_aa: CASSLVAGTNYGYTF
cdr3_nt: TGCGCCAGCAGCTTGGTAGCAGGGACCAACTATGGCTACACCTTC

j_call: TRBJ2-7
d_call: TRBD2
clone_size: -
v_call: TRBV5-1
cdr3_aa: CASSSGGSSSYEQYF
cdr3_nt: TGCGCCAGCAGCTCCGGGGGGTCCAGCTCCTACGAGCAGTACTTC

j_call: TRBJ2-5
d_call: -
clone_size: few
v_call: TRBV7-2
cdr3_aa: CASSLGGAEETQYF
cdr3_nt: TGTGCCAGCAGCTTAGGAGGGGCGGAAGAGACCCAGTACTTC

j_call: TRBJ2-7
d_call: -
clone_size: few
v_call: TRBV4-1
cdr3_aa: CAGDGGACHEQYF
cdr3_nt: TGCGCCGGCGACGGGGGAGCCTGCCACGAGCAGTACTTC

j_call: TRBJ2-5
d_call: -
clone_size: few
v_call: TRBV12-3/TRBV12-4
cdr3_aa: CASSFRWETQYF
cdr3_nt: TGTGCCAGCAGTTTTAGGTGGGAGACCCAGTACTTC

j_call: TRBJ1-4
d_call: -
clone_size: few
v_call: TRBV5-1
cdr3_aa: CASRRLSTNEKLFF
cdr3_nt: TGCGCCAGCAGGCGACTCTCAACTAATGAAAAACTGTTTTTT

j_call: TRBJ1-2
d_call: TRBD1
clone_size: few
v_call: TRBV12-3/TRBV12-4
cdr3_aa: CASTQGQGPYGYTF
cdr3_nt: TGTGCCAGCACTCAAGGACAGGGCCCCTATGGCTACACCTTC

j_call: TRBJ2-1
d_call: TRBD2
clone_size: few
v_call: TRBV29-1
cdr3_aa: CSVFAGDYEQFF
cdr3_nt: TGCAGCGTTTTTGCGGGAGATTATGAGCAGTTCTTC

j_call: TRBJ2-5
d_call: TRBD1
clone_size: -
v_call: TRBV27
cdr3_aa: CASTPVNGQGAHETQYF
cdr3_nt: TGTGCCAGCACCCCCGTAAATGGTCAGGGGGCCCACGAGACCCAGTACTTC

j_call: TRBJ2-2
d_call: -
clone_size: -
v_call: TRBV3-1
cdr3_aa: CASSPHAGELFF
cdr3_nt: TGTGCCAGCAGCCCGCACGCCGGGGAGCTGTTTTTT

j_call: TRBJ2-2
d_call: TRBD2
clone_size: many
v_call: TRBV24-1
cdr3_aa: CATSREGLYTGELFF
cdr3_nt: TGTGCCACCAGTCGGGAGGGCCTTTATACCGGGGAGCTGTTTTTT

j_call: TRBJ2-4
d_call: -
clone_size: few
v_call: TRBV20-1
cdr3_aa: CSASRVFGKNIQYF
cdr3_nt: TGCAGTGCTAGCAGGGTATTCGGCAAAAACATTCAGTACTTC

j_call: TRBJ2-3
d_call: -
clone_size: once
v_call: TRBV2
cdr3_aa: CASSVLPTREDTQYF
cdr3_nt: TGTGCCAGCAGTGTCTTGCCGACCAGGGAGGATACGCAGTATTTT

j_call: TRBJ1-1
d_call: -
clone_size: -
v_call: TRBV7-3
cdr3_aa: CASSLTRGTEAFF
cdr3_nt: TGTGCCAGCAGCTTAACGAGGGGCACTGAAGCTTTCTTT

j_call: TRBJ2-2
d_call: -
clone_size: few
v_call: TRBV7-2
cdr3_aa: CASSLARGGGSTGELFF
cdr3_nt: TGTGCCAGCAGCTTAGCGCGGGGAGGGGGCAGCACCGGGGAGCTGTTTTTT

j_call: TRBJ1-4
d_call: -
clone_size: few
v_call: TRBV7-9
cdr3_aa: CASSPRSLGDEKLFF
cdr3_nt: TGTGCCAGCAGCCCTCGGTCGTTGGGCGATGAAAAACTGTTTTTT

j_call: TRBJ2-7
d_call: -
clone_size: -
v_call: TRBV7-2
cdr3_aa: CASSLDRDTYEQYF
cdr3_nt: TGTGCCAGCAGCTTAGATAGGGATACCTACGAGCAGTACTTC

j_call: TRBJ1-1
d_call: -
clone_size: many
v_call: TRBV5-1
cdr3_aa: CASSFGGEGTEAFF
cdr3_nt: TGCGCCAGCAGCTTCGGAGGGGAGGGCACTGAAGCTTTCTTT